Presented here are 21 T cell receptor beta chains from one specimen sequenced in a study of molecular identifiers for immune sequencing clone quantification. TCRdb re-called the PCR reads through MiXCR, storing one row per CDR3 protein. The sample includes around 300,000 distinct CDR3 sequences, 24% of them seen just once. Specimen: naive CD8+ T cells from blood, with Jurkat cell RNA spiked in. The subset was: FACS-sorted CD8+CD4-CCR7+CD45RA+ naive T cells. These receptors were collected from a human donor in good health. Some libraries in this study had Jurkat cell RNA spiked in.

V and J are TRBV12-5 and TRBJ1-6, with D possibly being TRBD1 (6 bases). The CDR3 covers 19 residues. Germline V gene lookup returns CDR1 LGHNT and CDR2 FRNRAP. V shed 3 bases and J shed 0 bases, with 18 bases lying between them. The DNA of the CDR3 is TGTGCTAGTGGTTTCATCCTCGGACAGCTGAGCTCCTATAATTCACCCCTCCACTTT. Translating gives CASGFILGQLSSYNSPLHF. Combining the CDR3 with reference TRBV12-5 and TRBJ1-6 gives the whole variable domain DARVTQTPRHKVTEMGQEVTMRCQPILGHNTVFWYRQTMMQGLELLAYFRNRAPLDDSGMPKDRFSAEMPDATLATLKIQPSEPRDSAVYFCASGFILGQLSSYNSPLHFGNGTRLTVT.

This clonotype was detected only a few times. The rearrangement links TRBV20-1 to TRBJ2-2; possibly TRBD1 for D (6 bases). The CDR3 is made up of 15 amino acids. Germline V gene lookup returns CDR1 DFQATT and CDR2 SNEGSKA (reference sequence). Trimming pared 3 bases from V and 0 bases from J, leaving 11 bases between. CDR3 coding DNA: TGCAGTGCTAGGGACGGGACAACGAACACCGGGGAGCTGTTTTTT. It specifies CSARDGTTNTGELFF.

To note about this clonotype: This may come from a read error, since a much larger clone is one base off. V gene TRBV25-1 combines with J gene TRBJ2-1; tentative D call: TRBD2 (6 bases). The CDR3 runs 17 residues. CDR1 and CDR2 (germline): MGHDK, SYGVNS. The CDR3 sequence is CGSTPQWAPPFGGEQFF. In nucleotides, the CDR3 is TGTGGCAGCACCCCGCAGTGGGCCCCTCCGTTCGGGGGTGAGCAGTTCTTC.

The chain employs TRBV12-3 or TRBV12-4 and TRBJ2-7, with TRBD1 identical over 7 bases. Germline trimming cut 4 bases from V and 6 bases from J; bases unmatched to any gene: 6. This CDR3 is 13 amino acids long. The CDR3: CASSSPYRGEQYF. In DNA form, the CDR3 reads TGTGCCAGCAGTTCCCCTTACAGGGGCGAGCAGTACTTC.

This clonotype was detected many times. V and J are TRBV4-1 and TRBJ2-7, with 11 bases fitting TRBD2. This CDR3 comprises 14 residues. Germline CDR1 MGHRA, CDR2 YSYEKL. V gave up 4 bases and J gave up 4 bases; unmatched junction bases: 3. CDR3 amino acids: CASSPASGGYEQYF. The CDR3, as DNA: TGCGCCAGCAGCCCAGCTAGCGGGGGGTACGAGCAGTACTTC.

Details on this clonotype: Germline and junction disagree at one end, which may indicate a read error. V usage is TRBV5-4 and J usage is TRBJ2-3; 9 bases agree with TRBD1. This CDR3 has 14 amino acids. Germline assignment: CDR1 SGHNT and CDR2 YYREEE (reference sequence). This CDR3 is CTSNQDRGADTQYF. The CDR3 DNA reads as TGTACCAGCAACCAGGACAGGGGCGCAGATACGCAGTATTTT. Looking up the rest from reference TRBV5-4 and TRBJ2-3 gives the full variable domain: ETGVTQSPTHLIKTRGQQVTLRCSSQSGHNTVSWYQQALGQGPQFIFQYYREEENGRGNFPPRFSGLQFPNYSSELNVNALELDDSALYLCTSNQDRGADTQYFGPGTRLTVL.

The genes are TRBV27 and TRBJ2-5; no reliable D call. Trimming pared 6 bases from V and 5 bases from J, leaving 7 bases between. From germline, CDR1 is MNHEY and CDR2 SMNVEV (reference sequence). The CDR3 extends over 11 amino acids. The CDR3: CASRMMETQYF. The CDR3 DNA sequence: TGTGCCAGCAGGATGATGGAGACCCAGTACTTC.

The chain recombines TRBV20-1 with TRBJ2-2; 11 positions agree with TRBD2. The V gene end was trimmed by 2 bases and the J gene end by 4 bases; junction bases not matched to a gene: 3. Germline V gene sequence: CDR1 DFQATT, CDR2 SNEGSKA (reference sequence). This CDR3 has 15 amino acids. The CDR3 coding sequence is TGCAGTGCTAGAACTAGCGGGAGTAGCACCGGGGAGCTGTTTTTT. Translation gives CSARTSGSSTGELFF.

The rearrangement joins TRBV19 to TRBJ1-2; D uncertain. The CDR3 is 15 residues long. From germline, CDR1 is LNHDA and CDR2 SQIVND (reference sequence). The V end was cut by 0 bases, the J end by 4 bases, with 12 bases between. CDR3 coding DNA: TGTGCCAGTAGTATAGACCCTCTGGGGATCTATGGCTACACCTTC. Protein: CASSIDPLGIYGYTF.

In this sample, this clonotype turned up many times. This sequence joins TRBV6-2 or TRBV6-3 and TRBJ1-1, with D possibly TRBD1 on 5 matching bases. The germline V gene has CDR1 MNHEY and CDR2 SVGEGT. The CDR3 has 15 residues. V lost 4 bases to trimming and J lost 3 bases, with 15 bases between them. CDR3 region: CASSWGTGRDTEAFF. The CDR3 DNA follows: TGTGCCAGCAGTTGGGGGACGGGAAGGGACACTGAAGCTTTCTTT.

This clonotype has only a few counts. The CDR3 DNA reads as TGTGCCAGCAGCCCGGGGGTTTCAGATACGCAGTATTTT. Encoded protein: CASSPGVSDTQYF. The J gene is TRBJ2-3, the V gene TRBV7-9; D possibly corresponds to TRBD2 (6 bases). The CDR3 is made up of 13 amino acids. V gave up 5 bases and J gave up 4 bases, with 10 bases separating them. The V gene's germline CDR1 is SEHNR and CDR2 FQNEAQ (reference sequence).

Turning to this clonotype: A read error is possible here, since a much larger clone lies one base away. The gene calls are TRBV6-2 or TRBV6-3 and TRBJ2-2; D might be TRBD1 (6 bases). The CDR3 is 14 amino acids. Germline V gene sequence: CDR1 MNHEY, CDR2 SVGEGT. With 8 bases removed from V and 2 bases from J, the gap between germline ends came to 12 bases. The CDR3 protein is CASGGQPNTGELFF. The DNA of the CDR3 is TGTGCCAGCGGCGGACAGCCAAACACCGGGGAGCTGTTTTTT.

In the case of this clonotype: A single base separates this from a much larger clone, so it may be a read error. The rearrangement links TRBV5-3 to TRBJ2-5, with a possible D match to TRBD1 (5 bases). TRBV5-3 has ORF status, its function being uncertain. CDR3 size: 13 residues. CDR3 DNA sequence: TGTGCCAGCAGCTCGGACATCCAAGAGACCCAGAACTTC. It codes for CASSSDIQETQNF.

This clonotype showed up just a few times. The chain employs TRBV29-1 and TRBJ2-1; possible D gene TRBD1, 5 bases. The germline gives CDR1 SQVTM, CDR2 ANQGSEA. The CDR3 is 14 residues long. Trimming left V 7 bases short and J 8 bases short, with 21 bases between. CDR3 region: CSGKGLGSRDEQFF. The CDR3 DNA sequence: TGCAGCGGGAAGGGGTTGGGATCCCGGGATGAGCAGTTCTTC.

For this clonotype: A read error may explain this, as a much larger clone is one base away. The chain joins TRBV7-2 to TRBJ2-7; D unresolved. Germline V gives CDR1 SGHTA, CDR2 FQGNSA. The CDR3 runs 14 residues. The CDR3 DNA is TGTGCCAGCAGCCCCTGGCCAGGAGCCTACGCGCAGTACTTC. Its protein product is CASSPWPGAYAQYF.

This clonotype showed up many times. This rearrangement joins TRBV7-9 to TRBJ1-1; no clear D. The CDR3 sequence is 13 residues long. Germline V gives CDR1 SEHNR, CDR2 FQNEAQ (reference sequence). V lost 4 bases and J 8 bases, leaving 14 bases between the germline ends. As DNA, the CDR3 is TGTGCCAGCAGCTCCGGAGGAGCCCTGGAAGCTTTCTTT. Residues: CASSSGGALEAFF.

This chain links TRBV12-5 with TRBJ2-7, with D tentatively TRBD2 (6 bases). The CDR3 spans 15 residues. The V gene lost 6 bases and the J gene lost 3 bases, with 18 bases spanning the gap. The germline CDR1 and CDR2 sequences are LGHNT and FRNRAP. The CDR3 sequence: CASGPGTGDFYEQYF. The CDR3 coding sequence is TGTGCTAGTGGCCCCGGGACGGGGGACTTCTACGAGCAGTACTTC.

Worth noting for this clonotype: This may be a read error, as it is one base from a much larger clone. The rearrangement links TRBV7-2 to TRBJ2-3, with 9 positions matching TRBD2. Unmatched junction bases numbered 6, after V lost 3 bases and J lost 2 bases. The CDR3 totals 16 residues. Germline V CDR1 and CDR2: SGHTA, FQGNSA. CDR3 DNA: TGTGCCAGCAGCTTCGGTAGCGGGGGCAACACAGATACGCAGTATTTT. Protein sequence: CASSFGSGGNTDTQYF.

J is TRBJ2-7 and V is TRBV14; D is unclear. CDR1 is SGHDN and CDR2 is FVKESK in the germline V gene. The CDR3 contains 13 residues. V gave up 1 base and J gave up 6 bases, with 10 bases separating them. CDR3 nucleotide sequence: TGTGCCAGCAGCCAAGTGAGTAGGGCCGAGCAGTACTTC. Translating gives CASSQVSRAEQYF.

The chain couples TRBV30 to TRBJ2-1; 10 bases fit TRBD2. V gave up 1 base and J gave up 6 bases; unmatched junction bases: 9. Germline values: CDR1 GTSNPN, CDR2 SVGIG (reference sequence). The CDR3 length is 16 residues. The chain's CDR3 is CAWSETLAGEPNEQFF. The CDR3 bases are TGTGCCTGGAGTGAAACTCTAGCGGGGGAGCCCAATGAGCAGTTCTTC.

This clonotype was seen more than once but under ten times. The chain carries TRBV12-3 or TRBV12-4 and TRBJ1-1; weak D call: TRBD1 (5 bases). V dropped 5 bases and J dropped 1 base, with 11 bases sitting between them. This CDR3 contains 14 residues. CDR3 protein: CASSRTQGNTEAFF. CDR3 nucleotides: TGTGCCAGCAGTCGGACTCAGGGGAACACTGAAGCTTTCTTT.